The 2 T cell receptor beta chains listed next were all sequenced from one sample in a study of Graves' ophthalmopathy and Graves' hyperthyroidism. The authors amplified TCR beta CDR3 regions, and they did so from RNA transcripts for repertoire sequencing. First-round RT-PCR with HTBI primers preceded a second-round multiplex PCR. TCRdb analysed the multiplex PCR reads with MiXCR anew, one entry per CDR3 protein. Of around 1,200,000 distinct CDR3 sequences detected, 35% to 40% appear once; the ten largest clones hold roughly 11%. The sequenced sample consisted of peripheral blood or thyroid tissue (not recorded which). The receptors here all came from an adult man with Graves' hyperthyroidism.

With regard to this clonotype: Mismatch with germline at one junction end may stem from a read error. The chain has TRBV7-8 and TRBJ2-5; 11 nucleotides agree with TRBD1. CDR1 and CDR2 from the germline V gene are SGHVS and FQNEAQ. This CDR3 spans 15 amino acids. CDR3 in DNA: TGTGCCAGCAGCCAGGGACAGGGGGTTATGGAGACCCAGAACTTC. Its translation: CASSQGQGVMETQNF.

This clonotype was recorded once. The genes are TRBV2 and TRBJ1-5; D uncertain. The length of the CDR3 is 14 residues. With 3 bases removed from V and 11 bases from J, the gap between germline ends came to 17 bases. The germline CDR1 and CDR2 sequences are SNHLY and FYNNEI. CDR3 in DNA: TGTGCCAGCAGTGAGCAAAGGTCACTGGTAGCCCAGCATTTT. Amino acids: CASSEQRSLVAQHF.